The rows below give T cell receptor beta chains drawn from one sample of a study of T cell responses to AZD1222 COVID-19 vaccine. Sequenced by immunoSEQ multiplex PCR; TCRdb stores in-frame clones only, minus some. The repertoire has about 140,000 clones, about 92% of them found once; the top ten carry around 1%. The sample here was peripheral blood, taken on day 0 of MenACWY control vaccination. The receptors shown here come from an adult in good health. CDR3s include the opening cysteine and the closing phenylalanine or tryptophan. Fields, in order: clone size, CDR3 length, J gene, D gene, V gene, CDR3 protein, CDR3 DNA. The D gene is left open where the match is weak. Size tells how often a clone was seen (once, few, many) or the class of an expanded clone, and some rows leave it out.

size: NA
length: 17
J: TRBJ1-3
D: NA
V: TRBV4-2
CDR3: CASSQDPRGGAGNTIYF
DNA: TGTGCCAGCAGCCAAGATCCAAGGGGCGGCGCTGGAAACACCATATATTTT

size: NA
length: 15
J: TRBJ2-7
D: NA
V: TRBV4-2
CDR3: CASSVEGQMSYEQYF
DNA: TGTGCCAGCAGCGTCGAAGGGCAGATGTCCTACGAGCAGTACTTC

size: NA
length: 16
J: TRBJ2-3
D: NA
V: TRBV5-1
CDR3: CASRKIGGLVTDTQYF
DNA: TGCGCCAGCAGGAAGATCGGGGGGCTCGTCACAGATACGCAGTATTTT

size: NA
length: 13
J: TRBJ1-2
D: NA
V: TRBV27
CDR3: CASSPYNDYGYTF
DNA: TGTGCCAGCAGTCCATACAACGACTATGGCTACACCTTC

size: NA
length: 14
J: TRBJ1-6
D: NA
V: TRBV6-5
CDR3: CASSSHHRDSPLHF
DNA: TGTGCCAGCAGTTCCCATCACAGGGACTCACCCCTCCACTTT

size: NA
length: 16
J: TRBJ2-2
D: NA
V: TRBV27
CDR3: CASTKEGALNTGELFF
DNA: TGTGCCAGCACCAAGGAGGGGGCCCTTAACACCGGGGAGCTGTTTTTT

size: NA
length: 15
J: TRBJ1-1
D: NA
V: TRBV19
CDR3: CASSSRTASNTEAFF
DNA: TGTGCCAGTAGTTCACGGACAGCCAGCAACACTGAAGCTTTCTTT

size: NA
length: 12
J: TRBJ1-2
D: TRBD1
V: TRBV5-8
CDR3: CASSFPGGGYTF
DNA: TGTGCCAGCAGCTTTCCAGGGGGTGGCTACACCTTC

size: NA
length: 16
J: TRBJ1-4
D: TRBD1
V: TRBV3-1/TRBV3-2
CDR3: CASSPSGQGWGEKLFF
DNA: TGTGCCAGCAGCCCCTCGGGACAGGGATGGGGGGAAAAACTGTTTTTT

size: NA
length: 13
J: TRBJ2-7
D: NA
V: TRBV5-1
CDR3: CASSLGLQGEQYF
DNA: TGCGCCAGCAGCTTGGGCCTTCAAGGGGAGCAGTACTTC

size: NA
length: 13
J: TRBJ2-7
D: NA
V: TRBV4-2
CDR3: CASAAAPGYEQYF
DNA: TGTGCCAGCGCCGCCGCCCCGGGCTACGAGCAGTACTTC

size: NA
length: 13
J: TRBJ1-2
D: NA
V: TRBV24-1
CDR3: CATSDSGSYGYTF
DNA: TGTGCCACCAGTGATTCGGGTTCCTATGGCTACACCTTC

size: NA
length: 14
J: TRBJ2-7
D: NA
V: TRBV7-9
CDR3: CASSPGDTSYEQYF
DNA: TGTGCCAGCAGCCCGGGGGACACCTCCTACGAGCAGTACTTC

size: few
length: 14
J: TRBJ1-1
D: NA
V: TRBV19
CDR3: CASSIPAGNTEAFF
DNA: TGTGCCAGTAGTATCCCGGCCGGGAACACTGAAGCTTTCTTT

size: once
length: 16
J: TRBJ2-2
D: NA
V: TRBV7-9
CDR3: CASSLLLSLTSGELFF
DNA: TGTGCCAGCAGCTTACTCCTGTCCCTAACCTCCGGGGAGCTGTTTTTT

size: NA
length: 13
J: TRBJ1-3
D: NA
V: TRBV7-2
CDR3: CASSGSKGNTIYF
DNA: TGTGCCAGCAGCGGATCCAAAGGAAACACCATATATTTT

size: NA
length: 15
J: TRBJ1-1
D: NA
V: TRBV6-2/TRBV6-3
CDR3: CASSYSSGVGTEAFF
DNA: TGTGCCAGCAGTTACTCGAGCGGGGTCGGCACTGAAGCTTTCTTT

size: NA
length: 12
J: TRBJ1-1
D: NA
V: TRBV28
CDR3: CASSPLRTEAFF
DNA: TGTGCCAGCAGCCCCCTGAGGACTGAAGCTTTCTTT

size: once
length: 12
J: TRBJ1-2
D: NA
V: TRBV28
CDR3: CASSLYGVGYTF
DNA: TGTGCCAGCAGTTTATATGGGGTCGGCTACACCTTC

size: NA
length: 13
J: TRBJ1-5
D: NA
V: TRBV7-9
CDR3: CASSFRENQPQHF
DNA: TGTGCCAGCAGCTTTCGAGAAAATCAGCCCCAGCATTTT

size: NA
length: 12
J: TRBJ2-7
D: NA
V: TRBV28
CDR3: CASERSSYEQYF
DNA: TGTGCCAGCGAGCGATCCAGCTACGAGCAGTACTTC

size: NA
length: 14
J: TRBJ1-4
D: NA
V: TRBV6-5
CDR3: CASRPGPPPEKLFF
DNA: TGTGCCAGCAGACCGGGACCGCCCCCTGAAAAACTGTTTTTT

size: NA
length: 16
J: TRBJ1-1
D: NA
V: TRBV7-9
CDR3: CASSLAGGSMNTEAFF
DNA: TGTGCCAGCAGCTTAGCGGGGGGGAGCATGAACACTGAAGCTTTCTTT

size: once
length: 14
J: TRBJ1-2
D: NA
V: TRBV3-1/TRBV3-2
CDR3: CASSQNGQSYGYTF
DNA: TGTGCCAGCAGCCAAAACGGACAGAGCTATGGCTACACCTTC

size: NA
length: 19
J: TRBJ2-3
D: TRBD2
V: TRBV13
CDR3: CASSFQTGTSGPNTDTQYF
DNA: TGTGCCAGCAGCTTTCAAACCGGGACTAGCGGACCTAACACAGATACGCAGTATTTT

size: NA
length: 15
J: TRBJ1-1
D: TRBD1
V: TRBV28
CDR3: CASSLFSPGGNEAFF
DNA: TGTGCCAGCAGTTTATTCTCGCCAGGGGGTAATGAAGCTTTCTTT

size: NA
length: 13
J: TRBJ1-3
D: NA
V: TRBV6-5
CDR3: CASQPQVGNTIYF
DNA: TGTGCCAGTCAGCCCCAAGTGGGAAACACCATATATTTT

size: NA
length: 13
J: TRBJ1-1
D: NA
V: TRBV30
CDR3: CAWSSRLKTEAFF
DNA: TGTGCCTGGAGTTCCAGGTTGAAAACTGAAGCTTTCTTT

size: NA
length: 16
J: TRBJ1-2
D: TRBD1
V: TRBV9
CDR3: CASSLTIGQGGIGYTF
DNA: TGTGCCAGCAGCTTAACAATAGGACAGGGCGGAATAGGCTACACCTTC

size: NA
length: 14
J: TRBJ1-1
D: NA
V: TRBV28
CDR3: CASSPQGFNTEAFF
DNA: TGTGCCAGCAGTCCCCAGGGGTTTAACACTGAAGCTTTCTTT

size: NA
length: 14
J: TRBJ2-3
D: NA
V: TRBV28
CDR3: CASSFVAGTDTQYF
DNA: TGTGCCAGCAGTTTCGTGGCAGGCACAGATACGCAGTATTTT

size: NA
length: 14
J: TRBJ2-7
D: NA
V: TRBV7-2
CDR3: CASSLASRTYEQYF
DNA: TGTGCCAGCAGCTTAGCGTCCAGGACGTACGAGCAGTACTTC

size: NA
length: 15
J: TRBJ2-3
D: TRBD2
V: TRBV6-2/TRBV6-3
CDR3: CASSVAGGPTDTQYF
DNA: TGTGCCAGCAGTGTAGCGGGAGGACCAACAGATACGCAGTATTTT

size: NA
length: 14
J: TRBJ2-1
D: NA
V: TRBV4-1
CDR3: CASSQGAVYNEQFF
DNA: TGCGCCAGCAGCCAAGGAGCGGTCTACAATGAGCAGTTCTTC